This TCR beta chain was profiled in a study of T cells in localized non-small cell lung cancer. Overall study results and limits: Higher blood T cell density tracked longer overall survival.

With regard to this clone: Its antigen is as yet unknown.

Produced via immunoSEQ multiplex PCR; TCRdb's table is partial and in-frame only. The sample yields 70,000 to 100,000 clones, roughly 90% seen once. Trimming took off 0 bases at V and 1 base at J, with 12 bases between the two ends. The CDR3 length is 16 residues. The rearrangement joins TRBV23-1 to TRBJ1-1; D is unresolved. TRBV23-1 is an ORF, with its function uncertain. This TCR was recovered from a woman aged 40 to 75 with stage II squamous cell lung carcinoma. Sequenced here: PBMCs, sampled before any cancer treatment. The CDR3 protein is CASSQSIGEKNTEAFF. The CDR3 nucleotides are TGCGCCAGCAGTCAATCGATCGGGGAGAAGAACACTGAAGCTTTCTTT.